This T cell receptor (beta chain) emerged from a study of shared T cell receptors in the human thymus. V lost 2 bases, J lost 1 base, and 11 bases stayed unmatched. The CDR3 contains 21 residues. The germline CDR1 and CDR2 sequences are SGDLS and YYNGEE. Method: immunoSEQ multiplex PCR; TCRdb's copy keeps in-frame clones and lacks some. The sample has 650,000 to 950,000 clones, 80% to 90% seen once. This sample also appeared in a second study, on human thymus T cells. From that paper: In corrective heart surgery, resections were taken, and these provided the thymus tissue.

Sequenced input: thymocytes. The clonotype originates from a girl less than two years old with a congenital heart defect. This chain joins TRBV9 and TRBJ2-2; 16 bases are a match to TRBD2. CDR3 protein: CASSVERGLAGGPVNTGELFF. As DNA, the CDR3 is TGTGCCAGCAGCGTCGAGAGGGGACTAGCGGGGGGGCCCGTGAACACCGGGGAGCTGTTTTTT.